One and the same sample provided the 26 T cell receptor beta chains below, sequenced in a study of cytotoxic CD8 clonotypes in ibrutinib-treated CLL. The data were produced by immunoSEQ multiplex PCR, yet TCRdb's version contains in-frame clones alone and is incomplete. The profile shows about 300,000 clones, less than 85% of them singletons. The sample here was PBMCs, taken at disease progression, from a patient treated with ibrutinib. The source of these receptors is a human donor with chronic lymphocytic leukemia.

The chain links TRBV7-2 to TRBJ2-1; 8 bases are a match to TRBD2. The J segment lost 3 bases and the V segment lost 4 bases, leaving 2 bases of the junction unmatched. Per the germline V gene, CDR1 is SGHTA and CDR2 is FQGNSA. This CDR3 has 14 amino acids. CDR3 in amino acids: CASSSLAGYNEQFF. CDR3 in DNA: TGTGCCAGCAGCTCTCTAGCGGGCTACAATGAGCAGTTCTTC.

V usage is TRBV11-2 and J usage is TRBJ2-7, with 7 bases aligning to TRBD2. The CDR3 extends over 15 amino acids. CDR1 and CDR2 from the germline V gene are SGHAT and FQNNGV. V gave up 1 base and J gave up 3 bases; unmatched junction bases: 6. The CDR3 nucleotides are TGTGCCAGCAGCTTAGCGGCGGGGGAGCTCTACGAGCAGTACTTC. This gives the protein CASSLAAGELYEQYF.

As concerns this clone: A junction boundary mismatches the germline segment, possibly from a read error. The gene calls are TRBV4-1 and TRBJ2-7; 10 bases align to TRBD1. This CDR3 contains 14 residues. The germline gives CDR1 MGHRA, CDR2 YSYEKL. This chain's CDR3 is CASSEDRGPFEQYF. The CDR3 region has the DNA TGCGCCAGCAGCGAAGACAGGGGGCCCTTCGAGCAGTACTTC.

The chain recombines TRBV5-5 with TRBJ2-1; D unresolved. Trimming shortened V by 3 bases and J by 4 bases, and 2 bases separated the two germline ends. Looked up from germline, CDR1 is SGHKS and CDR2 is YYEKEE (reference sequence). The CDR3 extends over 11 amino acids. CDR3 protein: CASSSYNEQFF. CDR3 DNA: TGTGCCAGCAGCTCGTACAATGAGCAGTTCTTC.

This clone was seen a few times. CDR3 sequence reads: CASSLLQENYGYTF. CDR3 nucleotides: TGTGCCAGCAGCTTATTACAGGAGAACTATGGCTACACCTTC. The chain recombines TRBV13 with TRBJ1-2; perhaps TRBD1 as D (5 bases). The CDR3 runs to 14 residues. Per germline, CDR1 PRHDT and CDR2 FYEKMQ (reference sequence). Trimming pared 2 bases from V and 2 bases from J, leaving 9 bases between.

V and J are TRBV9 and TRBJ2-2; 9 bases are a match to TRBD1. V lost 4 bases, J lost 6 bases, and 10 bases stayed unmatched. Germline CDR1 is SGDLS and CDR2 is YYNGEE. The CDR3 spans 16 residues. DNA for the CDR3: TGTGCCAGCAGCCCTATGGGACAGGGTGGGTCCGGGGAGCTGTTTTTT. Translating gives CASSPMGQGGSGELFF.

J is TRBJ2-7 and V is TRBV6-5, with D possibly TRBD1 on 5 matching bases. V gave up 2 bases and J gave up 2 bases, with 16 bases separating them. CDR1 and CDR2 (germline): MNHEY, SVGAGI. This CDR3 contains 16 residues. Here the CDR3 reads CASSYGQGFSTYEQYF. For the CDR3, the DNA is TGTGCCAGCAGTTACGGGCAGGGTTTTTCAACCTACGAGCAGTACTTC.

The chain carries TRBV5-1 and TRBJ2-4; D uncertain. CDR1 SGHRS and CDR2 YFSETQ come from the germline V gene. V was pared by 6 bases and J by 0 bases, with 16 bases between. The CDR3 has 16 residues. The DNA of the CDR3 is TGCGCCAGCAAAGAAGGCGGAATACTAGCCAAAAACATTCAGTACTTC. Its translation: CASKEGGILAKNIQYF.

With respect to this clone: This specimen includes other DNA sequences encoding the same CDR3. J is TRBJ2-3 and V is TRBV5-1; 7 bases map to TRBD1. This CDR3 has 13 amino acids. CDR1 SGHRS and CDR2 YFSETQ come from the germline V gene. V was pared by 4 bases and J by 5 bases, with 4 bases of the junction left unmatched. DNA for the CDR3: TGCGCCAGCAGCCCAGCAGGGGGAGATACGCAGTATTTT. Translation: CASSPAGGDTQYF.

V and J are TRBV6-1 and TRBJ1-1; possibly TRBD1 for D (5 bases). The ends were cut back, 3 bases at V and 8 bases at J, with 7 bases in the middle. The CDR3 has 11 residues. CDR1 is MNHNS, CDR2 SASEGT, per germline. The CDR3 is CASSDWGEAFF. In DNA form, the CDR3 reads TGTGCCAGCAGTGATTGGGGGGAAGCTTTCTTT.

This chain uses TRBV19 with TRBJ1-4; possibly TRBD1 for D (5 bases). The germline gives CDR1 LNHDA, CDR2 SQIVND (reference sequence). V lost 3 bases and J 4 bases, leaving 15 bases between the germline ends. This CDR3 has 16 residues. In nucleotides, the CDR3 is TGTGCCAGTAGTATTTCCCCGGGACGGGGTAATGAAAAACTGTTTTTT. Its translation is CASSISPGRGNEKLFF.

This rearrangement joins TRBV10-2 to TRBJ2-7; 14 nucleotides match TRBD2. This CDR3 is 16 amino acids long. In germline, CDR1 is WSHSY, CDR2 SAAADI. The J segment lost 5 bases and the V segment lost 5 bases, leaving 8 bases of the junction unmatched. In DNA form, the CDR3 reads TGCGCCAGCAGTAAAGGGACTAGCGGGGGACTGAACGAGCAGTACTTC. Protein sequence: CASSKGTSGGLNEQYF.

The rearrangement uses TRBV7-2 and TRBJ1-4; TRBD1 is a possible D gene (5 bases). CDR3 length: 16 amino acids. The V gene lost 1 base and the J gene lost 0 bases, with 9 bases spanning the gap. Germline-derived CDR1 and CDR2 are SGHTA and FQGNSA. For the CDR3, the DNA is TGTGCCAGCAGCTTAGGGCAGGGTGCAACTAATGAAAAACTGTTTTTT. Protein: CASSLGQGATNEKLFF.

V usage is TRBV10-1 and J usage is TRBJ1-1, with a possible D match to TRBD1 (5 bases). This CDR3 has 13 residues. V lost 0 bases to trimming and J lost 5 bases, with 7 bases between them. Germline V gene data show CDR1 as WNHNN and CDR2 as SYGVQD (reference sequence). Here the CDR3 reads CASSESRGTEAFF. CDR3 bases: TGCGCCAGCAGTGAGTCGAGGGGAACTGAAGCTTTCTTT.

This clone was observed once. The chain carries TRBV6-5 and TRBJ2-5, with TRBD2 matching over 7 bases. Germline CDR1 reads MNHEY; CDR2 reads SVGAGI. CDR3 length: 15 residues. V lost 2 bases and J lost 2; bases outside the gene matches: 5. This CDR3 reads CASSYLADLQETQYF. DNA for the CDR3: TGTGCCAGCAGTTACCTAGCGGACCTACAAGAGACCCAGTACTTC.

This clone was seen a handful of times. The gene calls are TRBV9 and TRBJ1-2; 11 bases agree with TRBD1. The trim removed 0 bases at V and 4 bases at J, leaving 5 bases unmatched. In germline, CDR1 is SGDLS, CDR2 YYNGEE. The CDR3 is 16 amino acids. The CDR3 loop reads CASSVAGTGGPYGYTF. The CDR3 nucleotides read TGTGCCAGCAGCGTAGCCGGGACAGGGGGACCCTATGGCTACACCTTC.

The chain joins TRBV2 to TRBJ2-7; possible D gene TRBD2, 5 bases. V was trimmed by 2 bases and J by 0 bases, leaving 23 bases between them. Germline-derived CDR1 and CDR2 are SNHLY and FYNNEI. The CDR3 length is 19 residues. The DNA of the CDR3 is TGTGCCAGCAGTGAAAAGGTTCGGGGTAGGCAGCCTCTCTCCTACGAGCAGTACTTC. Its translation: CASSEKVRGRQPLSYEQYF.

The CDR3 sequence: CASAIGTDYGYTF. The DNA for the CDR3 is TGCGCCAGCGCTATTGGGACGGACTATGGCTACACCTTC. The chain has TRBV5-1 and TRBJ1-2; a weak D match, TRBD1 (5 bases). The V end lost 7 bases, the J end lost 3 bases, and 13 bases lay between the germline ends. The CDR3 covers 13 residues. Germline-derived CDR1 and CDR2 are SGHRS and YFSETQ.

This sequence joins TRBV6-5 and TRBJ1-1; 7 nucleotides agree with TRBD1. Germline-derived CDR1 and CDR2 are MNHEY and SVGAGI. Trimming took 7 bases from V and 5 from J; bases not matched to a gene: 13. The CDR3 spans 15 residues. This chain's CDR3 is CASILQGPPGTEAFF. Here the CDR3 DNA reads TGTGCCAGCATCCTACAGGGGCCGCCGGGGACTGAAGCTTTCTTT.

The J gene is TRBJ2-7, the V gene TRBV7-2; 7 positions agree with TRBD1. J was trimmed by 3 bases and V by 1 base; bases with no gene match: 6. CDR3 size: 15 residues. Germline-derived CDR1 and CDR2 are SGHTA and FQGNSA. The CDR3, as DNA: TGTGCCAGCAGCTTAGAGGGACAGTTAATCTACGAGCAGTACTTC. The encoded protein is CASSLEGQLIYEQYF. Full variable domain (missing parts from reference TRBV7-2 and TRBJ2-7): GAGVSQSPSNKVTEKGKDVELRCDPISGHTALYWYRQSLGQGLEFLIYFQGNSAPDKSGLPSDRFSAERTGGSVSTLTIQRTQQEDSAVYLCASSLEGQLIYEQYFGPGTRLTVT.

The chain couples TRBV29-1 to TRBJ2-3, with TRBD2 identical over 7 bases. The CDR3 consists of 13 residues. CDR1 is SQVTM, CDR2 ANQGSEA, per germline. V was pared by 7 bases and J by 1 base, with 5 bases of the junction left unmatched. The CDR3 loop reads CSAERGGTDTQYF. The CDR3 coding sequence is TGCAGCGCCGAGCGGGGAGGCACAGATACGCAGTATTTT.

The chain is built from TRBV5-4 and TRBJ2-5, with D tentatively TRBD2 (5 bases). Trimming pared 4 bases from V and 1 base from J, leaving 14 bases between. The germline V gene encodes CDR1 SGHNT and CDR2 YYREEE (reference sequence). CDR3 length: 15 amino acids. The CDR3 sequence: CASSQNSGIQETQYF. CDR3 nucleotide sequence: TGTGCCAGCAGCCAGAACTCCGGGATCCAAGAGACCCAGTACTTC.

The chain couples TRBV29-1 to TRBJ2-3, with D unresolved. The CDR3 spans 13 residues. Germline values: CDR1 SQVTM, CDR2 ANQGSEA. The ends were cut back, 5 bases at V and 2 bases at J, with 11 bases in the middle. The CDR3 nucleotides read TGCAGCGTTCGCCCGGCGGCCACAGATACGCAGTATTTT. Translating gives CSVRPAATDTQYF.

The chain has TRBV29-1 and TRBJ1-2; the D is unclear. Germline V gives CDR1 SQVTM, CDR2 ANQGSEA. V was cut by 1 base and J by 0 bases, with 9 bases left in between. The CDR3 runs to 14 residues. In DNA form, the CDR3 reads TGCAGCGTTGAAGGGACGGCTACTAACTATGGCTACACCTTC. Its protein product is CSVEGTATNYGYTF.

DNA of the CDR3: TGTGCCAGTAGTATTGCGGGAGGTGACGGCTATGGCTACACCTTC. It codes for CASSIAGGDGYGYTF. The V call is TRBV19, the J call TRBJ1-2; D ambiguous. The V gene lost 3 bases and the J gene lost 4 bases, with 15 bases spanning the gap. The V gene's germline CDR1 is LNHDA and CDR2 SQIVND (reference sequence). This CDR3 has 15 residues.

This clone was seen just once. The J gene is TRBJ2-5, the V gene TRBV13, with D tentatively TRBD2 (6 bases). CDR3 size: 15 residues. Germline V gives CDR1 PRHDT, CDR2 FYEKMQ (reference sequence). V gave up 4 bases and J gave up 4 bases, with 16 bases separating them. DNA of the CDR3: TGTGCCAGCAGCTCTGGCGGCGGGGCTGGAGAGACCCAGTACTTC. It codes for CASSSGGGAGETQYF. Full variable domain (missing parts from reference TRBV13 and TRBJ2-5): AAGVIQSPRHLIKEKRETATLKCYPIPRHDTVYWYQQGPGQDPQFLISFYEKMQSDKGSIPDRFSAQQFSDYHSELNMSSLELGDSALYFCASSSGGGAGETQYFGPGTRLLVL.